This TCR beta chain was obtained from a study of T-cell memory formation after mild COVID-19 (dated by TCRdb to the early 2020s). A note on the overall study: TCR sequence clusters from the two donors were found to be largely donor specific. T-cell clones expanding and contracting after mild COVID-19 in two donors were tracked by longitudinal TCRalpha and TCRbeta repertoire sequencing. Two young, previously healthy adult volunteers, one female and one male, were included in the cohort. Results the study describes overall, beyond this receptor: SARS-CoV-2 specificity was not confirmed for the second-wave clones peaking on day 37. Only a couple of mild cases were covered in the study, and larger cohorts including severe cases with pre-infection samples were considered necessary. The detection of some responding clones in pre-infection memory suggests that pre-existing cross-reactive memory T cells joined the SARS-CoV-2 response. From day 15 to 85, contracting clones showed balanced CD4/CD8 phenotypes, whereas a second wave of clones that expanded from day 15 to 37 leaned towards CD4+. Contracting CD4+ clones turned up mainly in the CM and EM memory subsets, whereas EMRA was where CD8+ clones were enriched.

This clonotype was seen only a few times. The antigen this receptor binds is unknown. Base qualities were left out, and no much larger clone turns up one base away. Ficoll-Paque density gradient centrifugation was used to isolate PBMCs. Instrument on record: Illumina NovaSeq 6000. cDNA libraries for TCRalpha and TCRbeta were prepared by 5'RACE using constant-segment primers, with sample barcodes and unique molecular identifiers added. Trizol reagent was used to extract RNA from every sample. The libraries were amplified in two PCR steps, and the second step added a second sample barcode and Illumina TruSeq adapters. Sequencing of the libraries was done on an Illumina NovaSeq, producing 2 x 150 bp paired-end reads. Per the source publication's procedure: Reads were demultiplexed and collapsed into UMI-guided consensus sequences with migec v1.2.7. Using mixcr v2.1.11, the UMI consensuses were aligned to TRA and TRB V and J templates and assembled into clonotypes. Clonotypes were classified as expanded or contracted when called significant by both edgeR and NoisET, with noise models trained on biological replicates. For edgeR calls, the thresholds were a false discovery rate-adjusted p below 0.01 and a log2 fold-change of 1. As an exploratory analysis of dynamics, PCA with hierarchical clustering was applied to max-normalized trajectories of the 1000 most abundant clonotypes. Separately sequenced CD4+ and CD8+ repertoires were used to assign a CD4 or CD8 phenotype to each responding clone. The public reads were reprocessed in TCRdb via fastp at Q25 and MiXCR, keeping in-frame beta chains. Rows matching on CDR3 protein sequence are summarized as one entry with the most common DNA and genes. V and J calls and clone size were set by TCRdb, not the authors. This sample gives around 250,000 distinct CDR3 sequences in total; 8% to 10% of them show up just once. The ten top clones hold roughly 21% of the sample.

Source material: PBMCs or a T cell subset sorted from them (not recorded which). This TCR came from a man younger than 35 who had mild COVID-19 (a few samples of this study predate the infection). The sample titles of this study are shuffled in the database, so cell type and time point are left out; the donor was told from shared clones.

CDR3 region: CSIYRDEADTQYF. The sequenced DNA is TGCAGTATTTACAGGGATGAAGCAGATACGCAGTATTTT. Here the chain combines TRBV20-1 and TRBJ2-3; TRBD1 could be the D gene, as 6 bases match. A distance of 16 bases separates the germline ends of V and J, which lose 8 bases and 4 bases respectively. CDR1 and CDR2 are drawn from the germline V gene (reference sequence): DFQATT, SNEGSKA. The CDR3 runs 13 amino acids, cysteine and phenylalanine included. Only CDR3 DNA is held: 39 bases, read in frame from base 1.